Sequencing of this T cell receptor (beta chain) was carried out in a study of CD8 T cells in ankylosing spondylitis (dated by TCRdb to between 2016 and 2019). A note on the overall study: T cell receptor beta repertoires were profiled in healthy donors and ankylosing spondylitis patients so that disease-linked TCR variants could be found. The full study cohort was made up of 20 to 25 ankylosing spondylitis patients and about a hundred healthy donors. Peripheral blood was sampled, and synovial fluid was additionally collected from ankylosing spondylitis patients.

This clonotype was seen repeatedly, ten times or more. Which antigen it targets is not known. No base-level quality is on record; no much larger clone is a single base apart. Instrument on record: Illumina HiSeq 2500. TCR beta libraries were prepared by quantitative 5'-RACE with molecular barcodes. Per the source publication's procedure: A new computational method, built on a probabilistic model of VDJ rearrangement, was used to identify disease-linked TCR variants. Starting from the raw public reads, TCRdb applied fastp trimming at Q25, assembled clones with MiXCR and retained in-frame beta chains. One record per CDR3 amino acid sequence lists the most common genes and DNA. For this entry, the V and J calls and clone size follow TCRdb and not the study's own pipeline. Here the sample has about 110,000 distinct CDR3 sequences; about 25% occur a single time. The ten largest clones represent about 12% of the sample.

Including the terminal cysteine and phenylalanine, the CDR3 comprises 13 residues. The sequence is cut down to CDR3 DNA, 39 bases in frame from base 1. Trimming at the junction amounts to 3 bases on V and 2 bases on J, and the germline ends lie 7 bases apart. For each ankylosing spondylitis patient, the synovial fluid sample was matched to a blood sample from that same patient. What the research found in general, with its limitations: The disease-linked clones had a CD8+ phenotype and were found at relatively low frequencies in peripheral blood. The disease-linked clones were reported to be significantly enriched in matched synovial fluid samples from ankylosing spondylitis patients. Some of the motif variants had been reported before in the synovial fluid and blood of reactive arthritis patients, a finding that suggests common disease-initiation mechanisms. Blood from ankylosing spondylitis patients appeared to be characterized by a TCR beta motif composed of under ten highly homologous amino acid variants.

The chain employs TRBV12-3 or TRBV12-4 and TRBJ2-5, with TRBD2 perhaps the D gene, on 5 matching bases. The sample taken for sequencing was synovial fluid, either unsorted or a sorted T cell fraction (not recorded which). This TCR came from a male donor with ankylosing spondylitis. At the DNA level, the sequence is TGTGCCAGCAGTTTCAAGCGGCAAGAGACCCAGTACTTC. Translated, this is CASSFKRQETQYF.